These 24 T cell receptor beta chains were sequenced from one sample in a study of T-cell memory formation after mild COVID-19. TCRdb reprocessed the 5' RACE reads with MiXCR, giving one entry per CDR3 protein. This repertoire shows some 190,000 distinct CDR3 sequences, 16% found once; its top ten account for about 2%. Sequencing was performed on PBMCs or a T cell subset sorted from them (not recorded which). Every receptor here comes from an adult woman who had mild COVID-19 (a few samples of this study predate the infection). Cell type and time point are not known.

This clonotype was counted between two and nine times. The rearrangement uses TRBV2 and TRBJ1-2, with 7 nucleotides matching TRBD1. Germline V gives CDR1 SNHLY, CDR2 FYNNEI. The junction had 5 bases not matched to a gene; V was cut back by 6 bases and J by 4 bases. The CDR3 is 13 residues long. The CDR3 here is CASRGDSLYGYTF. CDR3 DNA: TGTGCCAGCAGGGGGGACAGTCTCTATGGCTACACCTTC.

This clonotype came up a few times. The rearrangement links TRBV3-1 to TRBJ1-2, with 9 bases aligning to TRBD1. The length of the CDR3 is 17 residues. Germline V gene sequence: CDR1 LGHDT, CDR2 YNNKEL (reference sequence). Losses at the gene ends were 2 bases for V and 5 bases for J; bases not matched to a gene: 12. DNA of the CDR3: TGTGCCAGCAGCCAACACCCGGGACAGGGTGATTGGTATGGCTACACCTTC. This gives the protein CASSQHPGQGDWYGYTF.

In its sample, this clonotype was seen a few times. The chain's CDR3 is CASSSWGPDVSGANVLTF. In nucleotides, the CDR3 is TGCGCCAGCAGCTCCTGGGGTCCCGACGTCTCTGGGGCCAACGTCCTGACTTTC. This chain joins TRBV5-1 and TRBJ2-6, with D uncertain. Germline V lookup: CDR1 SGHRS, CDR2 YFSETQ. The CDR3 has 18 residues. Trimming pared 3 bases from V and 0 bases from J, leaving 16 bases between.

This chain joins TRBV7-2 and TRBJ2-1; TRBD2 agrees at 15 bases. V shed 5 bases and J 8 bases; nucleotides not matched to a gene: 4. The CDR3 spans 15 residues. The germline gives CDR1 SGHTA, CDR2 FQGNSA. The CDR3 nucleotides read TGTGCCAGCAGCCTAGGACTAGCGGGAGGGGATGAGCAGTTCTTC. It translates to CASSLGLAGGDEQFF.

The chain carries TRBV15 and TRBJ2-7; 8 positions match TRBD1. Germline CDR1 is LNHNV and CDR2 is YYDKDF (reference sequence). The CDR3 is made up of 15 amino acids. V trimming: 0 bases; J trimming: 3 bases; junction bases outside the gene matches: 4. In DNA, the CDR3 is TGTGCCACCAGCAGAGAGGCAGGGGGCCGCTACGAGCAGTACTTC. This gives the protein CATSREAGGRYEQYF. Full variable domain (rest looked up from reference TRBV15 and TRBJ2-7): DAMVIQNPRYQVTQFGKPVTLSCSQTLNHNVMYWYQQKSSQAPKLLFHYYDKDFNNEADTPDNFQSRRPNTSFCFLDIRSPGLGDTAMYLCATSREAGGRYEQYFGPGTRLTVT.

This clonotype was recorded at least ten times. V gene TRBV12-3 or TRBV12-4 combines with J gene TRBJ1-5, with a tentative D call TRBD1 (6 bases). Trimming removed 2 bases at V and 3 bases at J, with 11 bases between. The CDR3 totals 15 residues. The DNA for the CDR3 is TGTGCCAGCAGTTTATCCGGACAGCCCAATCAGCCCCAGCATTTT. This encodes CASSLSGQPNQPQHF.

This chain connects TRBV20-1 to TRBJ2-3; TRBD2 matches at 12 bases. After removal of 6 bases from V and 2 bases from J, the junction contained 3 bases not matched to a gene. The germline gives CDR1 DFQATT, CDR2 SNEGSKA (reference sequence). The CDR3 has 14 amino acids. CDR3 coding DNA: TGCAGTGCGGGGACTAGCGGGCTCACAGATACGCAGTATTTT. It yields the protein CSAGTSGLTDTQYF.

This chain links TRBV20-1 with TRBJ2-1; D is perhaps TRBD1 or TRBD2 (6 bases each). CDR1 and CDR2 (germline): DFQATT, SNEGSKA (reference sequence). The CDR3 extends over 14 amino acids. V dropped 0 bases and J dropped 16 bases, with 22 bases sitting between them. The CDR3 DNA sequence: TGCAGTGCTAGAGAGAGGGGGGAAGGCAGGAGAGAATTCTTC. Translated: CSARERGEGRREFF.

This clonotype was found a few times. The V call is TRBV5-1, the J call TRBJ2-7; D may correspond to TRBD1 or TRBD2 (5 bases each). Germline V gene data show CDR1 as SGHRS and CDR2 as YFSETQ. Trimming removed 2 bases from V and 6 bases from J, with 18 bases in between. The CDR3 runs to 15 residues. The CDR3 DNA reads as TGCGCCAGCAGCTTAGGCGCAGGGCCAAGCGGCGAGCAGTACTTC. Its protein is CASSLGAGPSGEQYF. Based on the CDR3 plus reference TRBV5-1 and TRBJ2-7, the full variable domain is KAGVTQTPRYLIKTRGQQVTLSCSPISGHRSVSWYQQTPGQGLQFLFEYFSETQRNKGNFPGRFSGRQFSNSRSEMNVSTLELGDSALYLCASSLGAGPSGEQYFGPGTRLTVT.

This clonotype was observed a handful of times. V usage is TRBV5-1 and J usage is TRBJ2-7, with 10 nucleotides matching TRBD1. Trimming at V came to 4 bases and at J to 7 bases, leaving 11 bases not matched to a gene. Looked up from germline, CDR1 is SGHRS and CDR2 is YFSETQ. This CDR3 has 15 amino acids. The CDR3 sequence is CASSPWDRGRQEQYF. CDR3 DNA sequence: TGCGCCAGCAGCCCGTGGGACAGGGGAAGGCAAGAGCAGTACTTC.

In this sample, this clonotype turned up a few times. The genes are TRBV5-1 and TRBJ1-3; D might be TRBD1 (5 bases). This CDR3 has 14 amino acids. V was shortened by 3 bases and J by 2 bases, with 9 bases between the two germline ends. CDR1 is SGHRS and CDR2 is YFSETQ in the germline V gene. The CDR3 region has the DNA TGCGCCAGCAGCTCCGGACAAACTGGAAACACCATATATTTT. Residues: CASSSGQTGNTIYF.

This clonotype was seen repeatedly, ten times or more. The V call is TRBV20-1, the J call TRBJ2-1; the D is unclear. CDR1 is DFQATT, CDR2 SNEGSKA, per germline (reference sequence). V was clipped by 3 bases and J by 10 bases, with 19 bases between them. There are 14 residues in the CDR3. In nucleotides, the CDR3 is TGCAGTGCTAGTGTACTCCTGGGGTCAGGCGAGCAGTTCTTC. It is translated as CSASVLLGSGEQFF.

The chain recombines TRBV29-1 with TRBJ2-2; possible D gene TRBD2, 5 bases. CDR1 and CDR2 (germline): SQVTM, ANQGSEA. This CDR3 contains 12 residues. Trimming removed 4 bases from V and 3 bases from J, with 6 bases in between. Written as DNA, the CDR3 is TGCAGCGTTGGGGAGTACACCGGGGAGCTGTTTTTT. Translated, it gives CSVGEYTGELFF.

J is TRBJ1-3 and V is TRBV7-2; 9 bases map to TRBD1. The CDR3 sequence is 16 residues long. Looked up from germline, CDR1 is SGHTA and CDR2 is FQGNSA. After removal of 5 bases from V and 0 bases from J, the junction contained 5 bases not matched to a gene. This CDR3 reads CASSIQGALSGNTIYF. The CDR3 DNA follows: TGTGCCAGCAGCATACAGGGGGCCCTCTCTGGAAACACCATATATTTT.

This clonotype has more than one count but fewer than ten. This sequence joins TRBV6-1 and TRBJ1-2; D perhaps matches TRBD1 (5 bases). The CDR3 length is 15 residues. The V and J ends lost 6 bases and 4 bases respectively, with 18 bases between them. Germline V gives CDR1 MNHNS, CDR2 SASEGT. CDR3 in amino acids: CASRSTGTYTYGYTF. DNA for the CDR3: TGTGCCAGCAGATCGACCGGGACCTATACCTATGGCTACACCTTC.

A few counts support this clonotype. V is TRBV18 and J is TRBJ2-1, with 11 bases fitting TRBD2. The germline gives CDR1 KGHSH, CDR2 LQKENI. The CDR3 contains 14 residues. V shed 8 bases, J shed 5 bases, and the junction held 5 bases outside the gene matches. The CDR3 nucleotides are TGTGCCAGCACGGGACTAGCGGTAAACAATGAGCAGTTCTTC. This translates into CASTGLAVNNEQFF. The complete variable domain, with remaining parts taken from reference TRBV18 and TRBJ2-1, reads NAGVMQNPRHLVRRRGQEARLRCSPMKGHSHVYWYRQLPEEGLKFMVYLQKENIIDESGMPKERFSAEFPKEGPSILRIQQVVRGDSAAYFCASTGLAVNNEQFFGPGTRLTVL.

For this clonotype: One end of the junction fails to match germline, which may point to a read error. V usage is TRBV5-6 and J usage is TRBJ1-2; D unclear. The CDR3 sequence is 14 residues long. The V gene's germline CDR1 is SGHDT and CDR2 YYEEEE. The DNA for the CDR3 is TGTGCCAGCAGCTTGGTTAGTAGGAACTACGGCTACACCTTC. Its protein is CASSLVSRNYGYTF.

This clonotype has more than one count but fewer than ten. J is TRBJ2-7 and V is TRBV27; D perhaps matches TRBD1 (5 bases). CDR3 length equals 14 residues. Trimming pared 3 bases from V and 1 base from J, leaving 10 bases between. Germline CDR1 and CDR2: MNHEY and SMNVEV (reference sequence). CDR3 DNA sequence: TGTGCCAGCAGTTTCTGGCCAGGGTCCTACGAGCAGTACTTC. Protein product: CASSFWPGSYEQYF.

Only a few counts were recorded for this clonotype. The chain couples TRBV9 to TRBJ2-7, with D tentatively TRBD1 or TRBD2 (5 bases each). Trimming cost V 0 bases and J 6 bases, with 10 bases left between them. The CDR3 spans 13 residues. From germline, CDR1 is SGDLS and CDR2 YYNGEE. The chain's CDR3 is CASSVDGAAEQYF. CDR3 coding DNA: TGTGCCAGCAGCGTAGACGGGGCTGCCGAGCAGTACTTC. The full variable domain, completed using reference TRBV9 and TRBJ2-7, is DSGVTQTPKHLITATGQRVTLRCSPRSGDLSVYWYQQSLDQGLQFLIQYYNGEERAKGNILERFSAQQFPDLHSELNLSSLELGDSALYFCASSVDGAAEQYFGPGTRLTVT.

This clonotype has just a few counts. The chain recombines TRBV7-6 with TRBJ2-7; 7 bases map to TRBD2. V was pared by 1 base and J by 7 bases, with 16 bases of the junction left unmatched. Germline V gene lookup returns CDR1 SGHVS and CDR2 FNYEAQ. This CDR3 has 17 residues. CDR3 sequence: CASSLEFRGGSSREQYF. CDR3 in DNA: TGTGCCAGCAGCTTAGAGTTTCGTGGCGGGAGCAGTCGAGAGCAGTACTTC. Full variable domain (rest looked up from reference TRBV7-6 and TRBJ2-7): GAGVSQSPRYKVTKRGQDVALRCDPISGHVSLYWYRQALGQGPEFLTYFNYEAQQDKSGLPNDRFSAERPEGSISTLTIQRTEQRDSAMYRCASSLEFRGGSSREQYFGPGTRLTVT.

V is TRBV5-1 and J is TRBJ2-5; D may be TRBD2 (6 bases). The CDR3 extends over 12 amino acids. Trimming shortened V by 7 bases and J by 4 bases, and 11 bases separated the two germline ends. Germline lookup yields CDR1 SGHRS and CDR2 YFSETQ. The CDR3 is CASSYGRETQYF. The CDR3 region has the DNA TGCGCCAGCTCCTACGGGAGAGAGACCCAGTACTTC.

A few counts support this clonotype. The CDR3 nucleotides read TGTGCCAGCAGCCAAGCCACTAGCGGGCAAGAGTTCTTC. Residues: CASSQATSGQEFF. The rearrangement uses TRBV11-1 and TRBJ2-1, with 9 bases fitting TRBD2. There are 13 residues in the CDR3. J gave up 14 bases and V 5 bases, and 10 bases lay outside the gene matches. Germline V gives CDR1 SGHAT, CDR2 FQDESV (reference sequence).

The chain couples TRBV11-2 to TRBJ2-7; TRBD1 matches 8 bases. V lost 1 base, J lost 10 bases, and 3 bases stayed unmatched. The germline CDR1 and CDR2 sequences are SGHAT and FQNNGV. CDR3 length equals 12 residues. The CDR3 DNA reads TGTGCCAGCAGCTTAGGGACAGGGCTCCAGTACTTC. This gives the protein CASSLGTGLQYF. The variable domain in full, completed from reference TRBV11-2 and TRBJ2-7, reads EAGVAQSPRYKIIEKRQSVAFWCNPISGHATLYWYQQILGQGPKLLIQFQNNGVVDDSQLPKDRFSAERLKGVDSTLKIQPAKLEDSAVYLCASSLGTGLQYFGPGTRLTVT.

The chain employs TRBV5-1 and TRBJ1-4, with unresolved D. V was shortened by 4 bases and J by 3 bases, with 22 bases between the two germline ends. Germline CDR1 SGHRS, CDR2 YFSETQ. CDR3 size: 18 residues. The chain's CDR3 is CASSPSSRSFDSNEKLFF. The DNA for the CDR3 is TGCGCCAGCAGCCCGTCCTCCAGATCATTCGACTCTAATGAAAAACTGTTTTTT.